This T cell receptor beta chain was documented in a study of cytomegalovirus exposure and HLA in healthy donors. The sample holds a few counts of this clone. The antigen remains unidentified. Findings and caveats of the study: Overall, under 200 TCR beta chains were annotated as cytomegalovirus-associated. A later analysis linked around 15,000 TCR beta sequences to HLA alleles at 0.05 false discovery rate. In an earlier analysis, in some 500 donors, most V segments appeared productive either ~87% or ~30% of the time. The classifier reportedly diagnosed cytomegalovirus status with high specificity and sensitivity.

This CDR3 spans 14 amino acids. Germline CDR1 and CDR2: SGHRS and YFSETQ. Unmatched junction bases numbered 4, after V lost 1 base and J lost 8 bases. The primer mix had 60 Vbeta and 13 Jbeta primers. Assay: immunoSEQ multiplex PCR; the TCRdb copy retains only in-frame clones and omits some. The repertoire includes 150,000 to 200,000 clones, around 75% of them detected once, and more than 4% sits in the top ten. The chain uses TRBV5-1 and TRBJ2-1; 9 bases are shared with TRBD1. Sequenced material: PBMCs. This clonotype was sampled from a male donor in good health and CMV-seronegative. CDR3 in amino acids: CASSLRTGVDEQFF. The DNA of the CDR3 is TGCGCCAGCAGCTTGCGGACAGGGGTGGATGAGCAGTTCTTC.